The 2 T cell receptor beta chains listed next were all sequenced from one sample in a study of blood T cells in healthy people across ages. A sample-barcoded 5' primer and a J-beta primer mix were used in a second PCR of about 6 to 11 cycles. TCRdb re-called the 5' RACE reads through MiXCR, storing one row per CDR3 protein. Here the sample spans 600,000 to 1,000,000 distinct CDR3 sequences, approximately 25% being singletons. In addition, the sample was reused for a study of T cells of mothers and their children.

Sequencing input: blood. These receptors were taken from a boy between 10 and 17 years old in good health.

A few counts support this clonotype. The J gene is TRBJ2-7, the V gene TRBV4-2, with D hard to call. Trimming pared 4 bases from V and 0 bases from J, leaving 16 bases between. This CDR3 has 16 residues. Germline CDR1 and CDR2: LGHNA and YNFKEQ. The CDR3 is CASSPPTAVSSYEQYF. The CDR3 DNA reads TGTGCCAGCAGCCCACCGACGGCCGTCAGCTCCTACGAGCAGTACTTC.

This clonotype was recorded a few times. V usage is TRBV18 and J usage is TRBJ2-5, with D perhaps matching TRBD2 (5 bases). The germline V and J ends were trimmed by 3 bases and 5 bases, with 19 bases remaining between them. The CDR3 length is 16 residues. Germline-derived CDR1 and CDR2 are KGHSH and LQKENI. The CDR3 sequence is CASSPLQDGGGETQYF. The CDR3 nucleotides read TGTGCCAGCTCACCCCTCCAGGACGGAGGTGGGGAGACCCAGTACTTC.